Reported below is one TCR beta chain. These data are taken from a study of blood T cell repertoires in COVID-19. On the study more broadly: The cDNA or gDNA used as material had been derived from T cells, B-cell-depleted T cells, or PBMCs.

Produced via immunoSEQ multiplex PCR; TCRdb's table is partial and in-frame only. The table has approximately 300,000 clones, around 88% seen once. Trimming cost V 5 bases and J 8 bases; bases outside gene matches: 15. Germline V gene data show CDR1 as SGHTA and CDR2 as FQGNSA. The CDR3 has 16 amino acids. The chain uses TRBV7-2 and TRBJ2-1, with 7 bases that match TRBD2. This receptor was obtained from a woman in her fifties or sixties with acute or convalescent COVID-19. Sequenced sample: peripheral blood. CDR3 in amino acids: CASSPGSALGGDEQFF. For the CDR3, the DNA is TGTGCCAGCAGCCCAGGCAGCGCCCTGGGGGGGGATGAGCAGTTCTTC.